The clone carrying this TCR beta chain was observed a handful of times. Treatment defined: PENTA 11 planned treatment interruption arm or continuous ART arm. At least 24 weeks of at least three-drug ART, in children 2 to 15 years. The sample is drawn from a study of HIV-infected children after antiretroviral therapy interruption. On the study more broadly: In continuous treatment, analyzed samples were from weeks 0, 48 and 150.

A 3' RACE protocol on RNA, with unique molecular identifiers, produced the TCR library. MiXCR was run by TCRdb on the 3' RACE reads, yielding one entry per CDR3 protein. The sample records about 89,000 distinct CDR3 sequences, 6% to 8.5% being singletons. This CDR3 contains 18 residues. Looked up from germline, CDR1 is WNHNN and CDR2 is SYGVQD (reference sequence). V lost 2 bases, J lost 0 bases, and 17 bases lay in between. The TCR was taken from a pool of human donors with HIV. The chain is built from TRBV10-1 and TRBJ1-5; D gene unclear. The specimen comprised CD45RA+ CD4+ T cells from PBMCs, pooled from several time points, sampled from a donor given antiretroviral therapy, either interrupted or continuous. The sample's subset: naive CD4+ CD45RA+ CD45RO- T cells. CDR3 loop: CASSEMPAGSISNQPQHF. DNA for the CDR3: TGCGCCAGCAGTGAGATGCCCGCAGGTTCTATTAGCAATCAGCCCCAGCATTTT.